The clone carrying this TCR beta chain was recorded only once. Antigen specificity is unknown. TCRdb's table, derived via immunoSEQ multiplex PCR, lists solely in-frame clones and lacks some. Of more than 40,000 clones listed, about 90% are singletons. The sample belongs to a study of PD-L1 blockade in urothelial cancer. Overall study: Blood analysis occurred 3 weeks (second dose) and 6 weeks after treatment start. Blood samples had a median of 141,255 T cells. The study, taken as a whole, reports: Prediction of better survival came from below-median pretreatment blood TCR clonality. Tumor-associated clones in blood expanded more at 3 weeks in durable-benefit patients.

V lost 6 bases to trimming and J lost 2 bases; unmatched junction nucleotides: 4. CDR3 length: 14 amino acids. From germline, CDR1 is ENHRY and CDR2 SYGVKD. The TCR originated in a man in his 60s with urothelial cancer. The sample was PBMCs, taken around atezolizumab (anti-PD-L1) treatment. The chain is built from TRBV10-3 and TRBJ2-3; 8 bases map to TRBD1. The CDR3 sequence is CAIRTGADTDTQYF. DNA of the CDR3: TGTGCCATCAGGACAGGGGCAGACACAGATACGCAGTATTTT.